This T cell receptor beta chain was retrieved from a study of cytomegalovirus exposure and HLA in healthy donors. At the level of the study: There were about 85 million unique TCRs (from HLA-typed donors) in an early data release.

The germline CDR1 and CDR2 sequences are SEHNR and FQNEAQ (reference sequence). This CDR3 has 16 residues. V was pared by 5 bases and J by 3 bases, with 9 bases of the junction left unmatched. Both 60 Vbeta primers and 13 Jbeta primers went into the PCR. The authors' processing: Approximately 12 million of some 80 million unique TCR beta chains were shared, per a later count. Repertoires were generated with immunoSEQ multiplex PCR, while TCRdb's copy carries only in-frame clones and drops some. That table is the source of V, J and clone size, and D and trimming were worked out from the DNA. The sample holds 200,000 to 300,000 clones, about 80% seen once.

This sequence joins TRBV7-9 and TRBJ1-3; 8 bases map to TRBD1. Specimen: PBMCs. This clonotype was sampled from a woman aged 40 to 55 in good health and CMV-seropositive. DNA for the CDR3: TGTGCCAGCAGCACCGGACAGGGTTTAGGTGGAAACACCATATATTTT. Amino acid sequence: CASSTGQGLGGNTIYF.